The 21 T cell receptor beta chains in this list originate from one sample, sequenced in a study of cytotoxic CD8 clonotypes in ibrutinib-treated CLL. The table came from immunoSEQ multiplex PCR; TCRdb's copy has only in-frame clones and leaves some out. The table shows fewer than 150,000 clones, with approximately 80% occurring only once. The input for sequencing was PBMCs, taken after 24 months of ibrutinib treatment. These receptor sequences come from a human donor with chronic lymphocytic leukemia.

This clone appeared once. The J gene is TRBJ2-2, the V gene TRBV14, with 10 positions matching TRBD1. The CDR3 loop spans 19 amino acids. V lost 2 bases and J lost 0; bases outside the gene matches: 9. Germline V lookup: CDR1 SGHDN, CDR2 FVKESK. CDR3 sequence: CASSQPTGGGSTNTGELFF. The CDR3 coding sequence is TGTGCCAGCAGCCAACCGACAGGGGGCGGCTCGACGAACACCGGGGAGCTGTTTTTT.

This rearrangement joins TRBV4-1 to TRBJ2-2; D possibly corresponds to TRBD2 (6 bases). The length of the CDR3 is 15 residues. V lost 7 bases and J lost 5, with 17 bases in between. The germline V gene has CDR1 MGHRA and CDR2 YSYEKL. The CDR3: CASKREGAGTGELFF. The CDR3 nucleotides read TGCGCCAGCAAAAGAGAAGGGGCGGGGACCGGGGAGCTGTTTTTT.

Of note for this clone: Other DNA sequences in the same sample also yield this CDR3. This rearrangement joins TRBV5-1 to TRBJ2-7, with 9 bases fitting TRBD1. The CDR3 consists of 14 residues. V gave up 2 bases and J gave up 3 bases; unmatched junction bases: 3. Germline CDR1 reads SGHRS; CDR2 reads YFSETQ. The CDR3 DNA is TGCGCCAGCAGCTTCCCGGGACAGGGCTACGAGCAGTACTTC. Amino acids: CASSFPGQGYEQYF.

This clone was seen more than once but under ten times. Other DNA sequences within the sample encode an identical CDR3. The chain employs TRBV7-2 and TRBJ2-1; 11 bases agree with TRBD2. Germline CDR1 and CDR2: SGHTA and FQGNSA. The CDR3 runs to 14 residues. The junction had 7 bases not matched to a gene; V was cut back by 5 bases and J by 10 bases. CDR3 sequence reads: CASSTTLAGEEQFF. The CDR3 bases are TGTGCCAGCAGCACCACACTAGCGGGGGAAGAGCAGTTCTTC.

The chain recombines TRBV19 with TRBJ1-2, with 7 bases fitting TRBD1. The CDR3 loop spans 16 amino acids. The V gene end was trimmed by 7 bases and the J gene end by 2 bases; junction bases not matched to a gene: 13. Germline CDR1 and CDR2: LNHDA and SQIVND (reference sequence). The CDR3: CASTTITQGRNYGYTF. The DNA for the CDR3 is TGTGCCAGTACCACAATTACACAGGGGCGCAACTATGGCTACACCTTC.

This chain joins TRBV28 and TRBJ2-1, with 8 bases that match TRBD1. The germline gives CDR1 MDHEN, CDR2 SYDVKM. V was pared by 4 bases and J by 0 bases, with 5 bases of the junction left unmatched. The CDR3 consists of 16 residues. CDR3 nucleotides: TGTGCCAGCAGTTCCAGACAGGGGTTCTCCTACAATGAGCAGTTCTTC. Its protein is CASSSRQGFSYNEQFF.

The rearrangement uses TRBV7-2 and TRBJ2-1, with 7 bases that match TRBD2. This CDR3 has 15 residues. J was trimmed by 9 bases and V by 8 bases; bases with no gene match: 16. CDR1 SGHTA and CDR2 FQGNSA come from the germline V gene. The CDR3 DNA is TGTGCCAGCCGTCCTCCGGGACTATCCTTTTCTGAGCAGTTCTTC. Translating it yields CASRPPGLSFSEQFF.

The chain is built from TRBV6-5 and TRBJ2-1; D is unclear. The CDR3 is 15 residues long. Trimming pared 0 bases from V and 4 bases from J, leaving 10 bases between. Looked up from germline, CDR1 is MNHEY and CDR2 is SVGAGI. CDR3 loop: CASSYSPVSYNEQFF. The DNA for the CDR3 is TGTGCCAGCAGTTACTCACCCGTGAGTTACAATGAGCAGTTCTTC.

V is TRBV6-6 and J is TRBJ1-1, with TRBD1 identical over 9 bases. V lost 4 bases, J lost 7 bases, and 1 base stayed unmatched. Germline V gene data show CDR1 as MNHNY and CDR2 as SVGAGI (reference sequence). This CDR3 region has 12 residues. The CDR3 reads CASSWGQGEAFF. CDR3 sequence (DNA): TGTGCCAGCAGTTGGGGACAGGGTGAAGCTTTCTTT.

This clone was counted ten times or more. V and J are TRBV20-1 and TRBJ2-5; TRBD1 might be the D (6 bases). V was trimmed by 4 bases and J by 4 bases, leaving 7 bases between them. The CDR3 covers 11 residues. Germline lookup yields CDR1 DFQATT and CDR2 SNEGSKA (reference sequence). DNA of the CDR3: TGCAGTGCTAAGGGGGTAGAGACCCAGTACTTC. Residues: CSAKGVETQYF.

This clone is a singleton in its sample. The chain employs TRBV19 and TRBJ2-4; TRBD1 aligns across 8 bases. Germline-derived CDR1 and CDR2 are LNHDA and SQIVND (reference sequence). The CDR3 covers 14 residues. J gave up 5 bases and V 1 base, and 1 base lay outside the gene matches. The CDR3 reads CASSIVGQENIQYF. As DNA, the CDR3 is TGTGCCAGTAGTATAGTGGGACAGGAAAACATTCAGTACTTC.

The chain has TRBV18 and TRBJ2-2; 11 positions match TRBD2. J lost 0 bases, V lost 8 bases, and 2 bases had no gene match. This CDR3 has 15 residues. CDR1 is KGHSH, CDR2 LQKENI, per germline. In DNA, the CDR3 is TGTGCCAGCCTGGGACTAGCGGCGAACACCGGGGAGCTGTTTTTT. Protein sequence: CASLGLAANTGELFF.

The chain links TRBV11-2 to TRBJ2-2, with unresolved D. The germline gives CDR1 SGHAT, CDR2 FQNNGV. Deletions cut 4 bases from V and 1 base from J, with 16 bases between. This CDR3 is built from 17 residues. CDR3 loop: CASSYLELQVNTGELFF. CDR3 sequence (DNA): TGTGCCAGCAGCTACCTCGAGTTGCAGGTGAACACCGGGGAGCTGTTTTTT.

The rearrangement uses TRBV7-9 and TRBJ2-7; D tentatively reads TRBD1 or TRBD2 (5 bases each). CDR1 is SEHNR, CDR2 FQNEAQ, per germline (reference sequence). The CDR3 runs to 15 residues. V was shortened by 7 bases and J by 7 bases, with 23 bases between the two germline ends. The CDR3 sequence: CASTPSEGRRGEQYF. The CDR3 DNA reads TGTGCCAGCACCCCATCTGAGGGACGAAGAGGGGAGCAGTACTTC.

The V gene is TRBV7-2, the J gene TRBJ1-1; the D is unclear. The CDR3 is 14 amino acids. With 2 bases removed from V and 0 bases from J, the gap between germline ends came to 7 bases. Germline assignment: CDR1 SGHTA and CDR2 FQGNSA. DNA for the CDR3: TGTGCCAGCAGCTTACTCAGGCTGAACACTGAAGCTTTCTTT. Protein: CASSLLRLNTEAFF.

J is TRBJ2-5 and V is TRBV7-2; 12 nucleotides line up with TRBD2. This CDR3 contains 16 residues. Trimming took 4 bases from V and 7 from J; bases not matched to a gene: 10. The germline V gene encodes CDR1 SGHTA and CDR2 FQGNSA. CDR3 nucleotides: TGTGCCAGCAGCTCTAGCGGGGGGGCCGGGTTTAGGACCCAGTACTTC. Its protein product is CASSSSGGAGFRTQYF.

J is TRBJ1-1 and V is TRBV18; tentatively, D is TRBD1 (5 bases). The length of the CDR3 is 15 residues. Per the germline V gene, CDR1 is KGHSH and CDR2 is LQKENI. Trimming stripped 0 bases from V and 7 bases from J, with 15 bases between. Written as DNA, the CDR3 is TGTGCCAGCTCACCACCGGGGGGGGTAGGGGTTGAAGCTTTCTTT. As protein: CASSPPGGVGVEAFF.

The rearrangement uses TRBV15 and TRBJ2-7; no clear D gene. Trimming took 0 bases from V and 2 from J, leaving 14 bases between them. Germline CDR1 reads LNHNV; CDR2 reads YYDKDF (reference sequence). The CDR3 contains 16 residues. DNA for the CDR3: TGTGCCACCAGCAGAGACCCGCCCCCGAGTGCCTACGAGCAGTACTTC. Amino acid sequence: CATSRDPPPSAYEQYF.

The chain employs TRBV11-3 and TRBJ1-5; D may be TRBD1 (5 bases). Per germline, CDR1 SGHNT and CDR2 YENEEA. Trimming cost V 11 bases and J 0 bases, with 17 bases left between them. This CDR3 region has 15 residues. CDR3 residues: CALGAGTYSNQPQHF. The CDR3 coding sequence is TGTGCCTTGGGCGCGGGGACTTATAGCAATCAGCCCCAGCATTTT.

This clone was counted a single time. This chain links TRBV7-2 with TRBJ1-2; a weak D match, TRBD1 (5 bases). The CDR3 is made up of 15 amino acids. Germline lookup yields CDR1 SGHTA and CDR2 FQGNSA. Trimming shortened V by 4 bases and J by 4 bases, and 16 bases separated the two germline ends. This CDR3 is CASSSPWGGVYGYTF. DNA of the CDR3: TGTGCCAGCAGCTCCCCATGGGGGGGGGTCTATGGCTACACCTTC.

The chain employs TRBV6-6 and TRBJ1-3, with D possibly TRBD1 on 5 matching bases. The germline CDR1 and CDR2 sequences are MNHNY and SVGAGI (reference sequence). The CDR3 totals 15 residues. Trimming left V 4 bases short and J 4 bases short, with 14 bases between. CDR3 nucleotide sequence: TGTGCCAGCAGTTTGGGAAGGGGAGCAGGAAACACCATATATTTT. Its translation is CASSLGRGAGNTIYF.